The 10 T cell receptor beta chains listed next were all sequenced from one sample in a study of blood T cells in healthy people across ages. A second roughly 7 to 12 cycle PCR used barcoded and J-beta primers. MiXCR, applied by TCRdb to the 5' RACE reads, yields one record per CDR3 protein. The table lists some 1.7 million distinct CDR3 sequences, 25% to 30% of them singletons. Sequencing was performed on blood. The receptor source for this set is a woman in her 30s in good health.

This clonotype was counted at least ten times. The chain joins TRBV27 to TRBJ2-7, with D hard to call. The J call may be wrong; the DNA end is better matched by TRBJ2-5. Germline lookup yields CDR1 MNHEY and CDR2 SMNVEV (reference sequence). The CDR3 extends over 16 amino acids. CDR3 region: CASSLGAETTRETQYF. DNA for the CDR3: TGTGCCAGCAGTTTGGGTGCCGAGACGACGAGAGAGACCCAGTACTTC.

The sample holds a few counts of this clonotype. The J gene is TRBJ2-7, the V gene TRBV7-2; 7 positions agree with TRBD2. The CDR3 extends over 15 amino acids. Losses at the gene ends were 1 base for V and 3 bases for J; bases not matched to a gene: 6. Germline lookup yields CDR1 SGHTA and CDR2 FQGNSA. DNA for the CDR3: TGTGCCAGCAGCTTAGAGACTAGCAGGGTCTACGAGCAGTACTTC. Its translation is CASSLETSRVYEQYF. The full variable domain, with the rest looked up from reference TRBV7-2 and TRBJ2-7, is GAGVSQSPSNKVTEKGKDVELRCDPISGHTALYWYRQSLGQGLEFLIYFQGNSAPDKSGLPSDRFSAERTGGSVSTLTIQRTQQEDSAVYLCASSLETSRVYEQYFGPGTRLTVT.

This clonotype was detected ten times or more. The chain links TRBV27 to TRBJ2-1; TRBD1 might be the D (5 bases). The germline CDR1 and CDR2 sequences are MNHEY and SMNVEV (reference sequence). The CDR3 is 14 amino acids. V gave up 1 base and J gave up 7 bases, with 11 bases separating them. CDR3 in DNA: TGTGCCAGCAGTTTATGGGGCAGCTATAATGAGCAGTTCTTC. Its translation is CASSLWGSYNEQFF.

The V gene is TRBV5-1, the J gene TRBJ2-5, with D hard to call. Germline CDR1 and CDR2: SGHRS and YFSETQ. The CDR3 consists of 14 residues. V dropped 5 bases and J dropped 5 bases, with 16 bases sitting between them. The CDR3, as DNA: TGCGCCAGCAGTTTCAAGGGAAACGGGGAGACCCAGTACTTC. The encoded protein is CASSFKGNGETQYF.

This clonotype was recorded at least ten times. The gene calls are TRBV25-1 and TRBJ2-7; the D is unclear. The CDR3 sequence is 13 residues long. Deletions cut 0 bases from V and 3 bases from J, with 6 bases between. Germline values: CDR1 MGHDK, CDR2 SYGVNS. The CDR3 loop reads CASSEYASYEQYF. The DNA of the CDR3 is TGTGCCAGCAGTGAATATGCCAGCTACGAGCAGTACTTC.

This chain joins TRBV4-1 and TRBJ2-1; D is unclear. The CDR3 has 12 amino acids. From germline, CDR1 is MGHRA and CDR2 YSYEKL. Trimming shortened V by 1 base and J by 10 bases, and 8 bases separated the two germline ends. CDR3 DNA sequence: TGCGCCAGCAGCCAAGGGAGTAGGGAGCAGTTCTTC. Translation gives CASSQGSREQFF.

In this sample, this clonotype turned up many times. The V gene is TRBV28, the J gene TRBJ2-7, with 8 positions matching TRBD2. After removal of 6 bases from V and 1 base from J, the junction contained 8 bases not matched to a gene. CDR3 length: 15 amino acids. Per the germline V gene, CDR1 is MDHEN and CDR2 is SYDVKM. The CDR3 here is CASRPEVAGSYEQYF. The CDR3, as DNA: TGTGCCAGCAGGCCAGAGGTAGCGGGATCCTACGAGCAGTACTTC.

This chain links TRBV7-9 with TRBJ2-5, with 7 bases identical to TRBD2. Germline CDR1 reads SEHNR; CDR2 reads FQNEAQ (reference sequence). The CDR3 has 14 amino acids. V lost 1 base to trimming and J lost 5 bases; unmatched junction nucleotides: 4. DNA for the CDR3: TGTGCCAGCAGCTTAGTGGTAGCGGGCGAGACCCAGTACTTC. It specifies CASSLVVAGETQYF.

In this sample, this clonotype turned up many times. The V gene is TRBV11-2, the J gene TRBJ2-5; TRBD1 is a possible D gene (5 bases). The V gene's germline CDR1 is SGHAT and CDR2 FQNNGV. V lost 2 bases and J 1 base, leaving 8 bases between the germline ends. The CDR3 length is 14 residues. CDR3: CASSLYQGQETQYF. CDR3 in DNA: TGTGCCAGCAGCTTATACCAGGGCCAAGAGACCCAGTACTTC.

This clonotype was counted between two and nine times. The chain uses TRBV12-5 and TRBJ2-1, with D perhaps TRBD1 (5 bases). The CDR3 contains 16 residues. The V end lost 0 bases, the J end lost 7 bases, and 16 bases lay between the germline ends. The germline gives CDR1 LGHNT, CDR2 FRNRAP. CDR3 residues: CASGLVLGQGVNEQFF. The CDR3 nucleotides read TGTGCTAGTGGTTTGGTACTGGGCCAGGGCGTGAATGAGCAGTTCTTC.